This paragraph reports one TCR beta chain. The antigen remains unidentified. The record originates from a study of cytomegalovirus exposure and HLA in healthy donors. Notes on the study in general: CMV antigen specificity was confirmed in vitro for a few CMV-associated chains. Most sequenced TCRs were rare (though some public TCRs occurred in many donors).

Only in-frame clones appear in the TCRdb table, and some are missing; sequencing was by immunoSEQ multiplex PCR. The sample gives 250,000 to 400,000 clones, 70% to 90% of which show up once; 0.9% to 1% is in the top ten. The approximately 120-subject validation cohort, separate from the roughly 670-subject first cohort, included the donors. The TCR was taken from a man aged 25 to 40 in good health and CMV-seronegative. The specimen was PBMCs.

CDR3 nucleotide sequence: TGTGCCAGCAGGGCGACAGTGTTTTGGAATCAGCCCCAGCATTTT. Residues: CASRATVFWNQPQHF. The chain combines TRBV6-5 with TRBJ1-5; tentatively, D is TRBD1 (5 bases). Germline V gene sequence: CDR1 MNHEY, CDR2 SVGAGI. V lost 6 bases and J lost 4, with 16 bases in between. This CDR3 region has 15 residues.